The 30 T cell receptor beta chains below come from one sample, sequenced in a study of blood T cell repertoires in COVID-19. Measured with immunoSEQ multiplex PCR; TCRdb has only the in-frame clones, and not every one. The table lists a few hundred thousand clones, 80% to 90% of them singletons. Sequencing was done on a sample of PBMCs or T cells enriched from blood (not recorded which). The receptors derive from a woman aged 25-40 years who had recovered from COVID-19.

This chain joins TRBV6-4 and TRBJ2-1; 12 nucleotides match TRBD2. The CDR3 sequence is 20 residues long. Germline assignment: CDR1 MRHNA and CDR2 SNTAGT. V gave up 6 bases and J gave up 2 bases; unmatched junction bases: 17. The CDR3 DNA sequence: TGTGCCAGCAGCGCTAGTGCCGCTACGACTAGCGGGAGCACCTACAATGAGCAGTTCTTC. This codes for CASSASAATTSGSTYNEQFF.

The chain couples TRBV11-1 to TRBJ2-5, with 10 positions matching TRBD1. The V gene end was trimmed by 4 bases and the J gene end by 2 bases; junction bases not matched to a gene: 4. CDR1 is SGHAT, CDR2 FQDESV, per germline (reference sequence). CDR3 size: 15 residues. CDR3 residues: CASSSWTGGQETQYF. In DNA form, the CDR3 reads TGTGCCAGCAGCTCATGGACAGGGGGACAAGAGACCCAGTACTTC.

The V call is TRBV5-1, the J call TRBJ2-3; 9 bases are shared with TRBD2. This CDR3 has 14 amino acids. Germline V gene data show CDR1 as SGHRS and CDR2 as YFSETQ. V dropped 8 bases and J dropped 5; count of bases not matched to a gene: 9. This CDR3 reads CASVLAGRQDTQYF. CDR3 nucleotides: TGCGCCAGTGTCCTAGCGGGACGACAAGATACGCAGTATTTT.

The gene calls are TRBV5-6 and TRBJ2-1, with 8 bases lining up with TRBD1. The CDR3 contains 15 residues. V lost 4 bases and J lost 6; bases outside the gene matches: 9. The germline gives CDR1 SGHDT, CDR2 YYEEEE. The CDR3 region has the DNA TGTGCCAGCAGCCCCGGGACAGGCCGGGTCAATGAGCAGTTCTTC. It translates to CASSPGTGRVNEQFF. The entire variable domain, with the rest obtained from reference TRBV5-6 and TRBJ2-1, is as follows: DAGVTQSPTHLIKTRGQQVTLRCSPKSGHDTVSWYQQALGQGPQFIFQYYEEEERQRGNFPDRFSGHQFPNYSSELNVNALLLGDSALYLCASSPGTGRVNEQFFGPGTRLTVL.

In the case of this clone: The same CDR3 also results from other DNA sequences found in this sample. The DNA for the CDR3 is TGTGCCAGCAGTTTAGGAGGGCGCGAGCAGTACTTC. It is translated as CASSLGGREQYF. The rearrangement links TRBV28 to TRBJ2-7; D possibly corresponds to TRBD2 (6 bases). Looked up from germline, CDR1 is MDHEN and CDR2 is SYDVKM. The CDR3 runs 12 residues. V gave up 2 bases and J gave up 6 bases, with 8 bases separating them.

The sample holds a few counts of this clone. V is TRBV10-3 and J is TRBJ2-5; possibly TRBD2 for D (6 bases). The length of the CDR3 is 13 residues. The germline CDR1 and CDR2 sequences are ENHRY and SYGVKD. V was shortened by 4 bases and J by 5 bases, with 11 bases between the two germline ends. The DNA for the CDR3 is TGTGCCATCAGTGTTTCGGGGGTTGAGACCCAGTACTTC. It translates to CAISVSGVETQYF.

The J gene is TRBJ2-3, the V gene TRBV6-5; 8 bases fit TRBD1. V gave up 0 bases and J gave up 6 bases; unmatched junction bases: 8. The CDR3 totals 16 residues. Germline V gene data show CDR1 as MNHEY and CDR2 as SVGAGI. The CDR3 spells CASSYSRDRPRDTQYF. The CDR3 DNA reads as TGTGCCAGCAGTTACTCGAGGGACAGGCCACGGGATACGCAGTATTTT.

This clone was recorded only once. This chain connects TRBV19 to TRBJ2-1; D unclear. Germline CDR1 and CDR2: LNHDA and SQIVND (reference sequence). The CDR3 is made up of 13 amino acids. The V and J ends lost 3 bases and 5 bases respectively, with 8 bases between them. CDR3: CASSMQLNNEQFF. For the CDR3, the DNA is TGTGCCAGTAGTATGCAACTTAACAATGAGCAGTTCTTC.

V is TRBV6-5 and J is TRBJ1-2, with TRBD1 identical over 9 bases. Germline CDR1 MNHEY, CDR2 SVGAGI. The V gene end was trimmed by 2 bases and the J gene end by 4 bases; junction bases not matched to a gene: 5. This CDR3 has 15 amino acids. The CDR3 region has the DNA TGTGCCAGCAGTTACGGGACAGGGCCATCCTATGGCTACACCTTC. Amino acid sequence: CASSYGTGPSYGYTF.

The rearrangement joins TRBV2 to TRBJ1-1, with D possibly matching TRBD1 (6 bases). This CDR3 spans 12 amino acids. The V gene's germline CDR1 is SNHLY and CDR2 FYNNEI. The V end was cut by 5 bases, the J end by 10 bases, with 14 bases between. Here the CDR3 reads CASSRDRTGAFF. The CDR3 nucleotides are TGTGCCAGCAGTAGAGACAGGACGGGAGCTTTCTTT.

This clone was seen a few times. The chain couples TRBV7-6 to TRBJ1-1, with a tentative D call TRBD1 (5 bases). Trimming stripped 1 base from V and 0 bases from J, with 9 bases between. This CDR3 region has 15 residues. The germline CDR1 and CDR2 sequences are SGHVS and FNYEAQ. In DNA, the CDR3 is TGTGCCAGCAGCTTAGGACAGAACATGAACACTGAAGCTTTCTTT. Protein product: CASSLGQNMNTEAFF.

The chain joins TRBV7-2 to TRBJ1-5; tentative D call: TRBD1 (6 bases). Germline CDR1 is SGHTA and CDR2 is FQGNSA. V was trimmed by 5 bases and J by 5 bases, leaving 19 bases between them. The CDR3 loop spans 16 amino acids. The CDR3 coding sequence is TGTGCCAGCAGCCCGACACTAGGGACACGGGATCAGCCCCAGCATTTT. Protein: CASSPTLGTRDQPQHF.

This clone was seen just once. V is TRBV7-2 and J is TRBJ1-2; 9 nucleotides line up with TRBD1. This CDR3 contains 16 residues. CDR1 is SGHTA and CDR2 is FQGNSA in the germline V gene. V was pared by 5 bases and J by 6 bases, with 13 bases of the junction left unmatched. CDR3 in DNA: TGTGCCAGCAGCCGTAGGGACAGGGTGTTAGTGGATGGCTACACCTTC. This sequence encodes CASSRRDRVLVDGYTF. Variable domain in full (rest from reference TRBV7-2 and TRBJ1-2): GAGVSQSPSNKVTEKGKDVELRCDPISGHTALYWYRQSLGQGLEFLIYFQGNSAPDKSGLPSDRFSAERTGGSVSTLTIQRTQQEDSAVYLCASSRRDRVLVDGYTFGSGTRLTVV.

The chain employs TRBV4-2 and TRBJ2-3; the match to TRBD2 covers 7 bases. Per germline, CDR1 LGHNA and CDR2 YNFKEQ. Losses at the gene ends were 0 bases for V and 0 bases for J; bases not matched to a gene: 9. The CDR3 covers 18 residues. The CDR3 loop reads CASSQEYLADLSTDTQYF. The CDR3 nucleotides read TGTGCCAGCAGCCAAGAGTACCTAGCGGACTTAAGCACAGATACGCAGTATTTT.

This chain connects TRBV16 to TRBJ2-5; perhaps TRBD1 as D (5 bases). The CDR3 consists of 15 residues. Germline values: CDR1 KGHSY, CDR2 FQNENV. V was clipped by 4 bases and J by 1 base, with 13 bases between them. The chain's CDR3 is CASSPKDRTQETQYF. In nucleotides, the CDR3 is TGTGCCAGCAGCCCGAAAGACAGAACCCAAGAGACCCAGTACTTC.

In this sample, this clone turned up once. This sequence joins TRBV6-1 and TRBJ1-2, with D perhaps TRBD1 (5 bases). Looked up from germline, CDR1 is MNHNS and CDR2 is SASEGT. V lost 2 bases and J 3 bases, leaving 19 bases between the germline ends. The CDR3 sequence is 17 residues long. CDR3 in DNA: TGTGCCAGCAGTGAATCCGTGGCATTAGACAGAGACTATGGCTACACCTTC. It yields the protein CASSESVALDRDYGYTF.

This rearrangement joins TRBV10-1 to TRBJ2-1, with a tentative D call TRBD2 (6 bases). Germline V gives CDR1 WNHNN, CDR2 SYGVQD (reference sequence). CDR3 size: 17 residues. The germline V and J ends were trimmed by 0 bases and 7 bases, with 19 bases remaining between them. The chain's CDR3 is CASSESIVSGLGNEQFF. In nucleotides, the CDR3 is TGCGCCAGCAGTGAGTCGATTGTTAGCGGTCTCGGAAATGAGCAGTTCTTC.

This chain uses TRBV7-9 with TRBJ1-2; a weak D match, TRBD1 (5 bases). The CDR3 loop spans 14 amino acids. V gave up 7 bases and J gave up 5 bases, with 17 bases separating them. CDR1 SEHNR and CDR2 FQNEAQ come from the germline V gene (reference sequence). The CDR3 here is CASTSPGLGYGYTF. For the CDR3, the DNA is TGTGCCAGCACCTCCCCAGGGCTTGGGTATGGCTACACCTTC.

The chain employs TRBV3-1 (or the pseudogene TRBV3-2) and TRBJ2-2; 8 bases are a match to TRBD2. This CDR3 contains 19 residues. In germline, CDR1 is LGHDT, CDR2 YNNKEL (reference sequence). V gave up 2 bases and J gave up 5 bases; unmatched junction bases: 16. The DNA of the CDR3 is TGTGCCAGCAGCCAAAAGTCGTCTATGGCTAGCGGGCGGACCGGGGAGCTGTTTTTT. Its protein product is CASSQKSSMASGRTGELFF.

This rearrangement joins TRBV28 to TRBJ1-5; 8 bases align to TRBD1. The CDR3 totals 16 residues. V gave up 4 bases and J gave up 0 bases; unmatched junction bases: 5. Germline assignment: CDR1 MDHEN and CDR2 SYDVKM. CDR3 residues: CASSSLTGVSNQPQHF. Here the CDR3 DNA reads TGTGCCAGCAGTTCACTGACAGGGGTTAGCAATCAGCCCCAGCATTTT.

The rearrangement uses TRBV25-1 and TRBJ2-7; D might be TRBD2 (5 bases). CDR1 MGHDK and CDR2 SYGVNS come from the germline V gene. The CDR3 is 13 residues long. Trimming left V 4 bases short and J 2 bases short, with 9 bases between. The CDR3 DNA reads TGTGCCAGCAGTGTTACGGGAACCTACGAGCAGTACTTC. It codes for CASSVTGTYEQYF.

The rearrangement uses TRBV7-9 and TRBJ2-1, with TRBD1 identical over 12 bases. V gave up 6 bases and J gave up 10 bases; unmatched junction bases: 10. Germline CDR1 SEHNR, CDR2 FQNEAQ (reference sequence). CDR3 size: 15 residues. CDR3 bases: TGTGCCAGCAGACCCCCGGGACAGGGGGCTGGGGAGCAGTTCTTC. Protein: CASRPPGQGAGEQFF.

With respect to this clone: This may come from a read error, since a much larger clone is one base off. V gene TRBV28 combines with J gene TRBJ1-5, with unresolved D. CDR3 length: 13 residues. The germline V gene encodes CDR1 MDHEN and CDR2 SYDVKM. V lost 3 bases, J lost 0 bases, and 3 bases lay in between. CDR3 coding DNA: TGTGCCAGCAGTTTTCATAGCAATCAGCCCCAGCATTTT. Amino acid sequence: CASSFHSNQPQHF.

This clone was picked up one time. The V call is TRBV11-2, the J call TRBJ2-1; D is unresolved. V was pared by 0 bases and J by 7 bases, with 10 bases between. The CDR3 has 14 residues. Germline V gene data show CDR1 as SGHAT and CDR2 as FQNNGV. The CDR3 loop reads CASSLDPRNNEQFF. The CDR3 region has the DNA TGTGCCAGCAGCTTAGATCCGAGAAATAATGAGCAGTTCTTC.

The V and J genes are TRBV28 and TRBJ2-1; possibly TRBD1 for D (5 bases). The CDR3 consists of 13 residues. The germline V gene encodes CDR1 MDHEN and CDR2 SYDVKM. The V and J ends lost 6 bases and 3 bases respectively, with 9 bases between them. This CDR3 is CASSDQGYNEQFF. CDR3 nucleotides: TGTGCCAGCAGCGATCAGGGCTACAATGAGCAGTTCTTC. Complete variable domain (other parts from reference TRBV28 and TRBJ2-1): DVKVTQSSRYLVKRTGEKVFLECVQDMDHENMFWYRQDPGLGLRLIYFSYDVKMKEKGDIPEGYSVSREKKERFSLILESASTNQTSMYLCASSDQGYNEQFFGPGTRLTVL.

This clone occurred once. The CDR3 DNA reads as TGTGCCAGCAGCTTAGGGGGGGATGAAGCTTTCTTT. This encodes CASSLGGDEAFF. This chain connects TRBV11-3 to TRBJ1-1; a possible D gene is TRBD1 (5 bases). The ends were cut back, 1 base at V and 7 bases at J, with 7 bases in the middle. CDR1 and CDR2 from the germline V gene are SGHNT and YENEEA. There are 12 residues in the CDR3.

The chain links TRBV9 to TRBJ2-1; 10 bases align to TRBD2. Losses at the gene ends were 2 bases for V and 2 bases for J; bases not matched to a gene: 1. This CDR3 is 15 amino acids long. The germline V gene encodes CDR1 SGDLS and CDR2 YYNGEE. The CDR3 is CASSVSGGPYNEQFF. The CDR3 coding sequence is TGTGCCAGCAGCGTTAGCGGGGGGCCCTACAATGAGCAGTTCTTC.

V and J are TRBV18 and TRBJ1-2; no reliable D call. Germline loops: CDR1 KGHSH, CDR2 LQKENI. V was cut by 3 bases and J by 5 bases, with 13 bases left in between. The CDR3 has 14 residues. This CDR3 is CASSPGESQYGYTF. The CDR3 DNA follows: TGTGCCAGCTCACCCGGGGAGTCCCAATATGGCTACACCTTC.

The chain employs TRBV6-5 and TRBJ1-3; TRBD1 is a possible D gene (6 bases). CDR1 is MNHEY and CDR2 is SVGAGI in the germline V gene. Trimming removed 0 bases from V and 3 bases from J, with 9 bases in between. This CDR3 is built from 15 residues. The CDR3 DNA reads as TGTGCCAGCAGTTACTCGGGCAGGGGTGGAAACACCATATATTTT. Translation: CASSYSGRGGNTIYF.

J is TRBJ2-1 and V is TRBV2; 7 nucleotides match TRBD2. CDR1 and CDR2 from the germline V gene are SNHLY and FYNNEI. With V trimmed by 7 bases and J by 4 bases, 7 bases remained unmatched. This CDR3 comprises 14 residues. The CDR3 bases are TGTGCCAGCATCGCTAGCGGAGTTTACAATGAGCAGTTCTTC. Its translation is CASIASGVYNEQFF.